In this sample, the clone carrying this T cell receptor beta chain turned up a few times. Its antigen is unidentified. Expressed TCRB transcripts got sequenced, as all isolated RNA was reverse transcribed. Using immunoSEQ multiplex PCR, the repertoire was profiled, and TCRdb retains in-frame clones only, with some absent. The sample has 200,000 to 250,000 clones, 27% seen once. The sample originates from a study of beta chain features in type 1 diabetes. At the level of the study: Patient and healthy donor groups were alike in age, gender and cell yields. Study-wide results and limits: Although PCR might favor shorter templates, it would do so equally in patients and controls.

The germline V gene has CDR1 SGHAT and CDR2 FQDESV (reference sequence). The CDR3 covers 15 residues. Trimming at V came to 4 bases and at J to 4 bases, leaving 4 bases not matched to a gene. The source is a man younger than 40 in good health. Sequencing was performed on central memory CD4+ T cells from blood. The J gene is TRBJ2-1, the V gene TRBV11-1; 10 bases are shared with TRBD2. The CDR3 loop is CASSSGTSEYNEQFF. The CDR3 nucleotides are TGTGCCAGCAGCTCCGGGACTAGCGAATACAATGAGCAGTTCTTC.